Following are 29 T cell receptor beta chains from one sample sequenced in a study of blood T cell repertoires in COVID-19. Sequencing was performed with immunoSEQ multiplex PCR; in TCRdb, only in-frame clones are kept and a portion is missing. Among 180,000 or so clones, about 81% were seen once, and the ten largest hold 10% to 15%. Sequencing used peripheral blood. Source of these receptors: a woman aged 80 or older with COVID-19, enrolled during active disease.

In this sample, this clone turned up many times. The J gene is TRBJ1-1, the V gene TRBV1; the D call TRBD1 from the table was never checked on the DNA. TRBV1 has pseudogene status. This CDR3 region has 17 residues. Here the CDR3 DNA reads TGCACCAGCAGCCAACTCACACCGGACAGGGCTGACACTGAAGCTTTCTTT. Protein product: CTSSQLTPDRADTEAFF.

CDR3 sequence: CASSLRGRWNNEQFF. The CDR3 region has the DNA TGTGCCAGCAGTTTAAGGGGGCGGTGGAACAATGAGCAGTTCTTC. The chain joins TRBV27 to TRBJ2-1; 7 positions agree with TRBD1. CDR3 length: 15 amino acids. With 2 bases clipped from V and 5 bases from J, the junction kept 6 bases outside the gene matches. Per germline, CDR1 MNHEY and CDR2 SMNVEV (reference sequence).

The J gene is TRBJ1-1, the V gene TRBV29-1; D is perhaps TRBD1 (6 bases). CDR1 and CDR2 from the germline V gene are SQVTM and ANQGSEA. Trimming removed 3 bases at V and 4 bases at J, with 12 bases between. The CDR3 is 13 residues long. In DNA, the CDR3 is TGCAGCGTTGAGGGGGGGCATTCCACTGAAGCTTTCTTT. It translates to CSVEGGHSTEAFF.

This sequence joins TRBV5-6 and TRBJ2-2; 7 positions agree with TRBD1. V lost 4 bases to trimming and J lost 3 bases; unmatched junction nucleotides: 9. Germline CDR1 SGHDT, CDR2 YYEEEE. This CDR3 contains 16 residues. This CDR3 is CASSQSGTEYTGELFF. In DNA, the CDR3 is TGTGCCAGCAGCCAGTCCGGGACAGAGTACACCGGGGAGCTGTTTTTT.

This chain joins TRBV5-6 and TRBJ2-7; D gene ambiguous. The CDR3 totals 14 residues. The germline V and J ends were trimmed by 4 bases and 7 bases, with 18 bases remaining between them. CDR1 is SGHDT, CDR2 YYEEEE, per germline. The DNA for the CDR3 is TGTGCCAGCAGCCCCGGCCTAGGCCTACGAGAGCAGTACTTC. This codes for CASSPGLGLREQYF.

The chain recombines TRBV13 with TRBJ2-7, with D maybe TRBD1 (6 bases). There are 15 residues in the CDR3. Trimming shortened V by 4 bases and J by 5 bases, and 18 bases separated the two germline ends. Germline values: CDR1 PRHDT, CDR2 FYEKMQ (reference sequence). The CDR3 coding sequence is TGTGCCAGCAGCTCCCGGGACACCCGTGGGGACGAGCAGTACTTC. As protein: CASSSRDTRGDEQYF. Full variable domain (missing parts from reference TRBV13 and TRBJ2-7): AAGVIQSPRHLIKEKRETATLKCYPIPRHDTVYWYQQGPGQDPQFLISFYEKMQSDKGSIPDRFSAQQFSDYHSELNMSSLELGDSALYFCASSSRDTRGDEQYFGPGTRLTVT.

V and J are TRBV2 and TRBJ1-2, with D perhaps matching TRBD1 (5 bases). Germline CDR1 and CDR2: SNHLY and FYNNEI. The CDR3 runs to 15 residues. Trimming took 5 bases from V and 5 from J, leaving 18 bases between them. The CDR3 region has the DNA TGTGCCAGCAGTCCTGCCGGGGGAGTGGTATATGGCTACACCTTC. This gives the protein CASSPAGGVVYGYTF.

The chain joins TRBV5-1 to TRBJ2-7; TRBD1 agrees at 8 bases. Germline V gene sequence: CDR1 SGHRS, CDR2 YFSETQ. The CDR3 has 15 residues. V shed 3 bases, J shed 5 bases, and the junction held 10 bases outside the gene matches. DNA for the CDR3: TGCGCCAGCAGCTCTAATCCGGGACAGGTCCACGAGCAGTACTTC. Protein: CASSSNPGQVHEQYF.

The V and J genes are TRBV6-2 or TRBV6-3 and TRBJ1-1; 7 bases map to TRBD1. With V trimmed by 6 bases and J by 6 bases, 10 bases remained unmatched. The CDR3 consists of 14 residues. Germline V CDR1 and CDR2: MNHEY, SVGEGT. Written as DNA, the CDR3 is TGTGCCAGCAGCACACCCGCACAGGGGTCTGAAGCTTTCTTT. Translated: CASSTPAQGSEAFF.

The J gene is TRBJ2-3, the V gene TRBV5-1; perhaps TRBD2 as D (6 bases). The germline gives CDR1 SGHRS, CDR2 YFSETQ. The CDR3 runs 18 residues. The V end lost 5 bases, the J end lost 1 base, and 23 bases lay between the germline ends. This CDR3 is CASRPGGSYSGGTDTQYF. In nucleotides, the CDR3 is TGCGCCAGCAGACCCGGGGGATCTTATAGCGGCGGCACAGATACGCAGTATTTT.

The chain's CDR3 is CASATGGGTGELFF. Here the CDR3 DNA reads TGTGCCAGCGCAACAGGGGGAGGCACCGGGGAGCTGTTTTTT. This chain links TRBV11-3 with TRBJ2-2; 8 bases fit TRBD1. Germline trimming cut 8 bases from V and 4 bases from J; bases unmatched to any gene: 6. This CDR3 region has 14 residues. Looked up from germline, CDR1 is SGHNT and CDR2 is YENEEA.

This chain uses TRBV7-9 with TRBJ2-3; 7 bases are a match to TRBD2. The CDR3 is made up of 16 amino acids. After removal of 5 bases from V and 2 bases from J, the junction contained 10 bases not matched to a gene. Looked up from germline, CDR1 is SEHNR and CDR2 is FQNEAQ (reference sequence). This chain's CDR3 is CASSAFTGGPTDTQYF. In DNA, the CDR3 is TGTGCCAGCAGCGCCTTTACGGGAGGCCCCACAGATACGCAGTATTTT.

This sequence joins TRBV5-1 and TRBJ2-2, with 9 bases that match TRBD1. Germline V CDR1 and CDR2: SGHRS, YFSETQ. The CDR3 contains 14 residues. V lost 6 bases, J lost 4 bases, and 4 bases stayed unmatched. DNA of the CDR3: TGCGCCAGCAAGCCGGGACAGGGCACCGGGGAGCTGTTTTTT. This translates into CASKPGQGTGELFF.

CDR3 amino acids: CASRGSTDTQYF. For the CDR3, the DNA is TGTGCCAGCCGTGGCAGCACAGATACGCAGTATTTT. The V gene is TRBV5-5, the J gene TRBJ2-3; D gene ambiguous. There are 12 residues in the CDR3. The V end lost 7 bases, the J end lost 0 bases, and 6 bases lay between the germline ends. Germline V lookup: CDR1 SGHKS, CDR2 YYEKEE (reference sequence). The whole variable domain, filled in from reference TRBV5-5 and TRBJ2-3, reads DAGVTQSPTHLIKTRGQQVTLRCSPISGHKSVSWYQQVLGQGPQFIFQYYEKEERGRGNFPDRFSARQFPNYSSELNVNALLLGDSALYLCASRGSTDTQYFGPGTRLTVL.

The gene calls are TRBV5-6 and TRBJ2-2, with 12 bases aligning to TRBD2. Germline CDR1 SGHDT, CDR2 YYEEEE. CDR3 length: 17 residues. V was clipped by 4 bases and J by 1 base; unmatched bases: 5. CDR3 sequence (DNA): TGTGCCAGCAGCCTTCGACTAGCGGGGGTGAACACCGGGGAGCTGTTTTTT. Translating it yields CASSLRLAGVNTGELFF.

V and J are TRBV5-4 and TRBJ2-7; TRBD1 agrees at 11 bases. The CDR3 is made up of 13 amino acids. J gave up 5 bases and V 6 bases, and 4 bases lay outside the gene matches. Germline V gene lookup returns CDR1 SGHNT and CDR2 YYREEE (reference sequence). The CDR3 here is CASTGTGGDEQYF. The CDR3 DNA is TGTGCCAGCACCGGGACAGGGGGGGACGAGCAGTACTTC.

This chain links TRBV7-6 with TRBJ2-3; 13 nucleotides line up with TRBD2. Germline CDR1 SGHVS, CDR2 FNYEAQ. The CDR3 totals 16 residues. V trimming: 3 bases; J trimming: 3 bases; junction bases outside the gene matches: 3. The CDR3 loop reads CASSFRLAGGTDTQYF. In nucleotides, the CDR3 is TGTGCCAGCAGCTTCCGACTAGCGGGGGGAACAGATACGCAGTATTTT.

V and J are TRBV2 and TRBJ1-4, with D unresolved. V lost 6 bases and J lost 15, with 17 bases in between. The CDR3 runs to 12 residues. The germline V gene encodes CDR1 SNHLY and CDR2 FYNNEI. CDR3 nucleotides: TGTGCCAGCAGCCCTACCCCCCGAGGAGTGTTTTTT. Amino acids: CASSPTPRGVFF.

The chain has TRBV11-2 and TRBJ2-7, with TRBD2 identical over 7 bases. The CDR3 is 17 residues long. The V segment lost 2 bases and the J segment 4 bases; nucleotides outside the gene matches: 14. Germline CDR1 reads SGHAT; CDR2 reads FQNNGV. The CDR3 loop reads CASSLRAWWGLPYEQYF. CDR3 nucleotides: TGTGCCAGCAGCTTACGGGCCTGGTGGGGACTACCATACGAGCAGTACTTC.

This rearrangement joins TRBV30 to TRBJ2-7; D possibly corresponds to TRBD1 (6 bases). This CDR3 comprises 15 residues. The ends were cut back, 2 bases at V and 0 bases at J, with 14 bases in the middle. Germline V CDR1 and CDR2: GTSNPN, SVGIG (reference sequence). The CDR3 nucleotides read TGTGCCTGGAGTAAGGAACAGGGTTTCTCCTACGAGCAGTACTTC. Translating gives CAWSKEQGFSYEQYF.

This chain links TRBV5-1 with TRBJ2-1; 8 bases are a match to TRBD1. The CDR3 contains 18 residues. The V gene end was trimmed by 3 bases and the J gene end by 5 bases; junction bases not matched to a gene: 16. Germline CDR1 and CDR2: SGHRS and YFSETQ. The CDR3 nucleotides read TGCGCCAGCAGCTCGGGACAGGTCCTCTCGGCTTACAACAATGAGCAGTTCTTC. Amino acid sequence: CASSSGQVLSAYNNEQFF.

This chain uses TRBV6-5 with TRBJ2-7; 14 bases are a match to TRBD2. In germline, CDR1 is MNHEY, CDR2 SVGAGI. V shed 2 bases, J shed 11 bases, and the junction held 11 bases outside the gene matches. The CDR3 covers 16 residues. Here the CDR3 reads CASSYRVTGLAGAKYF. The DNA for the CDR3 is TGTGCCAGCAGTTACCGCGTGACGGGACTAGCGGGAGCAAAGTACTTC.

Only one count was recorded for this clone. This chain joins TRBV5-5 and TRBJ1-5, with TRBD1 as a possible D gene (5 bases). This CDR3 is built from 15 residues. Germline V lookup: CDR1 SGHKS, CDR2 YYEKEE (reference sequence). Trimming took 5 bases from V and 2 from J, leaving 14 bases between them. The CDR3 protein is CASRIEGAGNQPQHF. The CDR3 coding sequence is TGTGCCAGCAGGATAGAAGGGGCTGGCAATCAGCCCCAGCATTTT.

V and J are TRBV7-9 and TRBJ2-1; 10 bases map to TRBD2. This CDR3 contains 16 residues. The germline CDR1 and CDR2 sequences are SEHNR and FQNEAQ (reference sequence). Trimming removed 0 bases from V and 10 bases from J; junction bases left unmatched: 9. The CDR3 loop is CASSLARVAGGEEQFF. The CDR3 bases are TGTGCCAGCAGCTTAGCGCGGGTAGCGGGAGGAGAAGAGCAGTTCTTC.

V and J are TRBV5-1 and TRBJ2-2; D possibly corresponds to TRBD2 (5 bases). Germline CDR1 is SGHRS and CDR2 is YFSETQ. V was cut by 1 base and J by 8 bases, with 12 bases left in between. This CDR3 contains 14 residues. This CDR3 reads CASSLKMSGGELFF. CDR3 sequence (DNA): TGCGCCAGCAGCTTGAAGATGAGCGGAGGGGAGCTGTTTTTT.

V and J are TRBV28 and TRBJ2-1; D might be TRBD2 (5 bases). The CDR3 has 16 amino acids. Per the germline V gene, CDR1 is MDHEN and CDR2 is SYDVKM. V lost 5 bases, J lost 0 bases, and 14 bases lay in between. The CDR3 loop is CASSLSLGSSYNEQFF. The CDR3, as DNA: TGTGCCAGCAGTCTCTCGTTAGGGAGCTCCTACAATGAGCAGTTCTTC.

The rearrangement joins TRBV7-9 to TRBJ2-7; a weak D match, TRBD2 (5 bases). V gave up 2 bases and J gave up 6 bases, with 8 bases separating them. This CDR3 has 12 amino acids. The V gene's germline CDR1 is SEHNR and CDR2 FQNEAQ (reference sequence). CDR3 in amino acids: CASSLTGSEQYF. CDR3 in DNA: TGTGCCAGCAGCTTAACGGGGTCCGAGCAGTACTTC.

The chain joins TRBV5-1 to TRBJ2-4; 7 bases are shared with TRBD2. Looked up from germline, CDR1 is SGHRS and CDR2 is YFSETQ. J was trimmed by 1 base and V by 5 bases; bases with no gene match: 6. The CDR3 has 15 residues. CDR3: CASRGGVDAKNIQYF. The CDR3 DNA reads as TGCGCCAGCAGGGGAGGGGTGGACGCCAAAAACATTCAGTACTTC.

This chain links TRBV9 with TRBJ2-7; possibly TRBD2 for D (6 bases). Germline V CDR1 and CDR2: SGDLS, YYNGEE. With 4 bases removed from V and 1 base from J, the gap between germline ends came to 12 bases. The CDR3 is 14 residues long. CDR3 in amino acids: CASSPLGGSYEQYF. The CDR3 bases are TGTGCCAGCAGCCCCTTGGGGGGATCCTACGAGCAGTACTTC.